Each of the 15 T cell receptor beta chains below was sequenced from the same sample in a study of blood T cell repertoires in COVID-19. Assay: immunoSEQ multiplex PCR; the TCRdb copy retains only in-frame clones and omits some. In the table there are fewer than 200,000 clones, less than 85% of which are singletons. The sample was peripheral blood. The receptors were sampled from a woman older than 75 with acute or convalescent COVID-19.

The genes are TRBV6-2 or TRBV6-3 and TRBJ1-1, with D possibly being TRBD1 (5 bases). Germline V gene lookup returns CDR1 MNHEY and CDR2 SVGEGT. CDR3 length equals 13 residues. V lost 5 bases and J lost 3, with 10 bases in between. CDR3 residues: CASSKPGDTEAFF. CDR3 coding DNA: TGTGCCAGCAGTAAACCGGGGGACACTGAAGCTTTCTTT.

This clone was observed a few times. J is TRBJ2-7 and V is TRBV7-6, with TRBD2 as a possible D gene (6 bases). V was clipped by 0 bases and J by 4 bases, with 16 bases between them. Germline lookup yields CDR1 SGHVS and CDR2 FNYEAQ. The CDR3 is made up of 16 amino acids. CDR3 protein: CASSLAHVAESYEQYF. CDR3 DNA: TGTGCCAGCAGCTTAGCGCACGTAGCGGAGTCGTACGAGCAGTACTTC.

This rearrangement joins TRBV6-5 to TRBJ1-4; no reliable D call. Trimming removed 5 bases from V and 7 bases from J, with 11 bases in between. CDR3 length: 13 amino acids. Germline V lookup: CDR1 MNHEY, CDR2 SVGAGI. For the CDR3, the DNA is TGTGCCAGCAGTCCGCGTGTGGTTGAAAAACTGTTTTTT. It specifies CASSPRVVEKLFF.

This clone was seen once. The chain employs TRBV28 and TRBJ2-7; TRBD1 is a possible D gene (6 bases). Germline CDR1 MDHEN, CDR2 SYDVKM. This CDR3 contains 14 residues. The V end lost 6 bases, the J end lost 3 bases, and 15 bases lay between the germline ends. Here the CDR3 reads CASSRLAQGYEQYF. CDR3 sequence (DNA): TGTGCCAGCAGCCGCTTGGCACAGGGCTACGAGCAGTACTTC.

The gene calls are TRBV28 and TRBJ2-2; 7 nucleotides align to TRBD2. Trimming took 4 bases from V and 4 from J; bases not matched to a gene: 15. The germline V gene has CDR1 MDHEN and CDR2 SYDVKM. The CDR3 has 18 residues. This chain's CDR3 is CASSSPFRLAEITGELFF. CDR3 sequence (DNA): TGTGCCAGCAGTTCGCCTTTCAGGCTAGCGGAAATCACCGGGGAGCTGTTTTTT.

This chain connects TRBV7-2 to TRBJ2-1; tentative D call: TRBD1 (6 bases). CDR3 length: 17 residues. The germline V gene encodes CDR1 SGHTA and CDR2 FQGNSA. With 6 bases removed from V and 2 bases from J, the gap between germline ends came to 20 bases. In nucleotides, the CDR3 is TGTGCCAGCAGAGAGAACGCACAGGGAAGCCCCTACAATGAGCAGTTCTTC. Translated: CASRENAQGSPYNEQFF.

The V and J genes are TRBV25-1 and TRBJ2-1; D is perhaps TRBD1 (6 bases). Germline values: CDR1 MGHDK, CDR2 SYGVNS. This CDR3 region has 15 residues. Trimming shortened V by 3 bases and J by 9 bases, and 18 bases separated the two germline ends. CDR3 in amino acids: CASSDARGPDGEQFF. The CDR3 nucleotides are TGTGCCAGCAGTGATGCCAGGGGTCCTGATGGTGAGCAGTTCTTC.

This chain connects TRBV5-6 to TRBJ2-7; D perhaps matches TRBD2 (6 bases). Germline CDR1 and CDR2: SGHDT and YYEEEE. V lost 4 bases and J lost 9, with 29 bases in between. This CDR3 has 17 residues. CDR3 region: CASSAPEIRDFRAGQYF. DNA of the CDR3: TGTGCCAGCAGCGCACCTGAAATACGGGACTTTAGGGCTGGGCAGTACTTC.

This chain uses TRBV7-9 with TRBJ1-2; TRBD1 might be the D (6 bases). CDR1 is SEHNR and CDR2 is FQNEAQ in the germline V gene (reference sequence). V lost 2 bases and J 5 bases, leaving 12 bases between the germline ends. This CDR3 comprises 14 residues. CDR3 sequence (DNA): TGTGCCAGCAGCTTAATGGCAGGGGCTTATGGCTACACCTTC. This sequence encodes CASSLMAGAYGYTF.

This chain uses TRBV5-1 with TRBJ2-3; 7 bases are shared with TRBD2. Germline V lookup: CDR1 SGHRS, CDR2 YFSETQ. This CDR3 contains 16 residues. Trimming took 0 bases from V and 0 from J; bases not matched to a gene: 4. The CDR3 region is CASSLAGLDSTDTQYF. CDR3 DNA: TGCGCCAGCAGCTTGGCCGGACTAGATAGCACAGATACGCAGTATTTT.

This chain links TRBV7-6 with TRBJ2-7; D might be TRBD2 (6 bases). The CDR3 totals 15 residues. CDR1 is SGHVS, CDR2 FNYEAQ, per germline. Trimming removed 3 bases at V and 6 bases at J, with 18 bases between. CDR3: CASSLGTGLRAEQYF. CDR3 in DNA: TGTGCCAGCAGCTTGGGCACGGGACTCCGGGCCGAGCAGTACTTC.

The gene calls are TRBV7-2 and TRBJ2-7, with D maybe TRBD1 (6 bases). CDR3 length: 14 residues. In germline, CDR1 is SGHTA, CDR2 FQGNSA. V was clipped by 2 bases and J by 6 bases, with 14 bases between them. The CDR3 loop reads CASSLNQGLIEQYF. CDR3 DNA sequence: TGTGCCAGCAGCTTAAATCAGGGGTTGATCGAGCAGTACTTC. The whole variable domain, filled in from reference TRBV7-2 and TRBJ2-7, reads GAGVSQSPSNKVTEKGKDVELRCDPISGHTALYWYRQSLGQGLEFLIYFQGNSAPDKSGLPSDRFSAERTGGSVSTLTIQRTQQEDSAVYLCASSLNQGLIEQYFGPGTRLTVT.

The chain combines TRBV28 with TRBJ2-5; 11 bases align to TRBD2. CDR1 and CDR2 (germline): MDHEN, SYDVKM. V shed 5 bases, J shed 2 bases, and the junction held 4 bases outside the gene matches. CDR3 length: 15 amino acids. The CDR3 loop is CASSTGLAGQETQYF. Here the CDR3 DNA reads TGTGCCAGCAGTACCGGACTAGCGGGTCAAGAGACCCAGTACTTC.

CDR3 sequence reads: CASIRASSTDTQYF. The CDR3 nucleotides are TGTGCCAGCATAAGGGCTAGCAGCACAGATACGCAGTATTTT. V gene TRBV28 combines with J gene TRBJ2-3, with a tentative D call TRBD2 (5 bases). Looked up from germline, CDR1 is MDHEN and CDR2 is SYDVKM. Trimming cost V 7 bases and J 0 bases, with 11 bases left between them. This CDR3 is built from 14 residues.

This chain uses TRBV3-1 (or the pseudogene TRBV3-2) with TRBJ1-5; a possible D gene is TRBD1 (5 bases). The germline V gene has CDR1 LGHDT and CDR2 YNNKEL (reference sequence). The CDR3 spans 15 residues. The V gene lost 1 base and the J gene lost 6 bases, with 13 bases spanning the gap. Written as DNA, the CDR3 is TGTGCCAGCAGCCAAGGGGGCACGCGTCGTCAGCCCCAGCATTTT. Its translation is CASSQGGTRRQPQHF.